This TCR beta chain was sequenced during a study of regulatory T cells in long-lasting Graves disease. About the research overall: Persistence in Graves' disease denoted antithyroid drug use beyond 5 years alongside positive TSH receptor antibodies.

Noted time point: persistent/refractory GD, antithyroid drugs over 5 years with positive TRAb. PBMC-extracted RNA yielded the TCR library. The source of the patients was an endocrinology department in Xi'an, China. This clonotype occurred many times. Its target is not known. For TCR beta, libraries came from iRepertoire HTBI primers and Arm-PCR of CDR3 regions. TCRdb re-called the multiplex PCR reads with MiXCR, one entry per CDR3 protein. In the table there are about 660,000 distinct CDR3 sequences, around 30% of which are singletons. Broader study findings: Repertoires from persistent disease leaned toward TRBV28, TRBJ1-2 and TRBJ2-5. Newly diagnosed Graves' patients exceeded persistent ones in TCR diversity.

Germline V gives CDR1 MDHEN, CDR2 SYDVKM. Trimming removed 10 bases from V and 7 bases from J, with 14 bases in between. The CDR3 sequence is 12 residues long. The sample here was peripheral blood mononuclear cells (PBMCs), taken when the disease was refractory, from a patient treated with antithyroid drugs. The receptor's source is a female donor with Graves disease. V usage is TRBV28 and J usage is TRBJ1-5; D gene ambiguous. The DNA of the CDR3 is TGTGCCACCTCGAACAGTTACCAGCCCCAGCATTTT. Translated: CATSNSYQPQHF.